The rows below give T cell receptor beta chains drawn from one sample of a study of OX40 agonist ivuxolimab in advanced cancers. The data were produced by immunoSEQ multiplex PCR, yet TCRdb's version contains in-frame clones alone and is incomplete. The table records some 98,000 clones, over 75% of them present only once. The sample consisted of CD4+ or CD8+ T cells sorted from blood, taken in a trial of the OX40 agonist ivuxolimab. All receptors derive from an adult with an advanced solid tumor such as melanoma, head and neck, liver or kidney cancer. Both conserved end residues are part of each CDR3. Each record gives: J gene, D gene, clone size, V gene, CDR3 protein, CDR3 DNA. D genes are given only for firm matches. Clone sizes are given selectively: once, few, many, or a class where the clone is expanded.

J gene: TRBJ2-7; D gene: TRBD2; clone size: .; V gene: TRBV18; CDR3 protein: CASSLGVAGVYEQYF; CDR3 DNA: TGTGCCAGCTCCCTCGGGGTAGCGGGGGTCTACGAGCAGTACTTC
J gene: TRBJ2-1; D gene: TRBD1; clone size: .; V gene: TRBV5-1; CDR3 protein: CASSLAAGQAYNEQFF; CDR3 DNA: TGCGCCAGCAGCTTGGCCGCAGGACAGGCCTACAATGAGCAGTTCTTC
J gene: TRBJ2-7; D gene: .; clone size: .; V gene: TRBV5-1; CDR3 protein: CASSSRASYEQYF; CDR3 DNA: TGCGCCAGCAGCTCCAGGGCTTCCTACGAGCAGTACTTC
J gene: TRBJ2-1; D gene: .; clone size: .; V gene: TRBV5-6; CDR3 protein: CASSRTSPRRGSLYNEQFF; CDR3 DNA: TGTGCCAGCAGCCGAACTAGCCCCCGTCGAGGTTCCCTCTACAATGAGCAGTTCTTC
J gene: TRBJ2-7; D gene: .; clone size: .; V gene: TRBV7-2; CDR3 protein: CASSADRNYEQYF; CDR3 DNA: TGTGCCAGCAGCGCCGACCGAAACTACGAGCAGTACTTC
J gene: TRBJ2-1; D gene: TRBD1; clone size: .; V gene: TRBV29-1; CDR3 protein: CSVKLQGVRNEQFF; CDR3 DNA: TGCAGCGTTAAGCTCCAGGGGGTGAGGAATGAGCAGTTCTTC
J gene: TRBJ1-6; D gene: .; clone size: .; V gene: TRBV5-4; CDR3 protein: CASSLEGDSPLHF; CDR3 DNA: TGTGCCAGCAGCTTGGAGGGGGATTCACCCCTCCACTTT
J gene: TRBJ2-3; D gene: .; clone size: .; V gene: TRBV5-1; CDR3 protein: CASSLAPLDTQYF; CDR3 DNA: TGCGCCAGCAGCTTGGCTCCCTTAGATACGCAGTATTTT
J gene: TRBJ1-1; D gene: TRBD1; clone size: .; V gene: TRBV19; CDR3 protein: CASTPPGGLTEAFF; CDR3 DNA: TGTGCCAGTACCCCCCCAGGGGGGCTAACTGAAGCTTTCTTT
J gene: TRBJ2-7; D gene: .; clone size: .; V gene: TRBV14; CDR3 protein: CASSQEGDSVHEQYF; CDR3 DNA: TGTGCCAGCAGCCAAGAAGGTGACTCAGTCCACGAGCAGTACTTC
J gene: TRBJ2-2; D gene: TRBD2; clone size: .; V gene: TRBV19; CDR3 protein: CASSIGWLAGTGELFF; CDR3 DNA: TGTGCCAGTAGTATTGGCTGGCTAGCGGGCACCGGGGAGCTGTTTTTT
J gene: TRBJ2-3; D gene: TRBD2; clone size: .; V gene: TRBV6-1; CDR3 protein: CASSENSPGAGGTDTQYF; CDR3 DNA: TGTGCCAGCAGTGAAAACTCCCCAGGAGCGGGAGGCACAGATACGCAGTATTTT
J gene: TRBJ1-2; D gene: .; clone size: .; V gene: TRBV7-8; CDR3 protein: CASSLSLASTSGGYTF; CDR3 DNA: TGTGCCAGCAGCTTATCCCTTGCCAGCACCTCAGGTGGCTACACCTTC
J gene: TRBJ2-1; D gene: TRBD2; clone size: once; V gene: TRBV29-1; CDR3 protein: CSVEGSGGLSYNEQFF; CDR3 DNA: TGCAGCGTTGAGGGTAGCGGGGGCCTCTCCTACAATGAGCAGTTCTTC
J gene: TRBJ1-6; D gene: .; clone size: .; V gene: TRBV5-1; CDR3 protein: CASSSGGSSYNSPLHF; CDR3 DNA: TGCGCCAGCAGCTCGGGTGGGAGCTCCTATAATTCACCCCTCCACTTT
J gene: TRBJ2-7; D gene: .; clone size: .; V gene: TRBV7-9; CDR3 protein: CASSRTRETYEQYF; CDR3 DNA: TGTGCCAGCAGCCGGACCAGGGAAACCTACGAGCAGTACTTC
J gene: TRBJ2-1; D gene: .; clone size: .; V gene: TRBV11-2; CDR3 protein: CASSSLMMNEQFF; CDR3 DNA: TGTGCCAGCAGCTCTCTGATGATGAATGAGCAGTTCTTC
J gene: TRBJ2-6; D gene: .; clone size: .; V gene: TRBV30; CDR3 protein: CAWSRDSGANVLTF; CDR3 DNA: TGTGCCTGGAGTCGGGACTCTGGGGCCAACGTCCTGACTTTC
J gene: TRBJ2-7; D gene: .; clone size: .; V gene: TRBV7-2; CDR3 protein: CASKAGATYEQYF; CDR3 DNA: TGTGCCAGCAAGGCAGGGGCCACCTACGAGCAGTACTTC
J gene: TRBJ1-4; D gene: .; clone size: once; V gene: TRBV21-1; CDR3 protein: CASSKGRGGTDEKLFF; CDR3 DNA: TGTGCCAGCAGCAAAGGGCGAGGGGGCACGGATGAAAAACTGTTTTTT
J gene: TRBJ2-3; D gene: .; clone size: once; V gene: TRBV13; CDR3 protein: CASSLVRGISTDTQYF; CDR3 DNA: TGTGCCAGCAGCTTAGTTCGCGGGATTAGCACAGATACGCAGTATTTT
J gene: TRBJ2-3; D gene: TRBD1; clone size: .; V gene: TRBV6-6; CDR3 protein: CATYLHRQGSDTQYF; CDR3 DNA: TGTGCCACCTACCTCCACCGACAGGGTTCGGATACGCAGTATTTT
J gene: TRBJ1-1; D gene: TRBD1; clone size: .; V gene: TRBV6-1; CDR3 protein: CASTPTGAGTEAFF; CDR3 DNA: TGTGCCAGCACCCCGACAGGGGCGGGCACTGAAGCTTTCTTT
J gene: TRBJ2-7; D gene: .; clone size: .; V gene: TRBV6-6; CDR3 protein: CASSRGAYEQYF; CDR3 DNA: TGTGCCAGCAGTAGGGGGGCCTACGAGCAGTACTTC
J gene: TRBJ2-7; D gene: .; clone size: .; V gene: TRBV7-8; CDR3 protein: CASSLAPGTSYEQYF; CDR3 DNA: TGTGCCAGCAGCTTAGCGCCCGGCACCTCCTACGAGCAGTACTTC
J gene: TRBJ2-3; D gene: .; clone size: once; V gene: TRBV6-1; CDR3 protein: CASSAQDGALGTDTQYF; CDR3 DNA: TGTGCCAGCAGTGCACAGGATGGGGCGCTTGGCACAGATACGCAGTATTTT
J gene: TRBJ1-1; D gene: .; clone size: few; V gene: TRBV5-8; CDR3 protein: CASSLSTTEAFF; CDR3 DNA: TGTGCCAGCAGCTTGTCGACCACTGAAGCTTTCTTT
J gene: TRBJ1-5; D gene: .; clone size: .; V gene: TRBV18; CDR3 protein: CASSPGGSNQPQHF; CDR3 DNA: TGTGCCAGCTCACCAGGGGGAAGCAATCAGCCCCAGCATTTT